Listed below are T cell receptor beta chains from one sample, sequenced in a study of cytomegalovirus exposure and HLA in healthy donors. Measured with immunoSEQ multiplex PCR; TCRdb has only the in-frame clones, and not every one. Here the sample spans roughly 120,000 clones, 60% to 85% being singletons. Sequencing input: PBMCs. These receptor sequences come from a man between 45 and 60 years old in good health and CMV-seropositive. CDR3s include the opening cysteine and the closing phenylalanine or tryptophan. D genes are given only for firm matches. Part of the rows lack a size; the others show once, few, many or a class for expanded clones.

CDR3aa	CDR3nt	d_gene	v_gene	abundance	j_gene
CASSQDESKKRVYEQYF	TGTGCCAGCTCGCAGGATGAAAGTAAAAAGAGGGTCTACGAGCAGTACTTC	NA	TRBV18	NA	TRBJ2-7
CASSLRAGGFLTEAFF	TGTGCCAGCAGTTTAAGGGCAGGGGGCTTTCTTACTGAAGCTTTCTTT	TRBD1	TRBV27	once	TRBJ1-1
CASSSGSGFNYGYTF	TGCGCCAGCAGCTCTGGGTCAGGGTTTAACTATGGCTACACCTTC	NA	TRBV5-1	NA	TRBJ1-2
CASTLGGHQAEAFF	TGTGCCAGCACCTTAGGGGGACATCAAGCGGAAGCTTTCTTT	NA	TRBV27	NA	TRBJ1-1
CASSPGGASNQPQHF	TGTGCCAGCAGCCCCGGGGGGGCTAGCAATCAGCCCCAGCATTTT	NA	TRBV7-2	NA	TRBJ1-5
CASSLQDFKAYNEQFF	TGTGCCAGCAGCCTCCAGGACTTTAAAGCTTACAATGAGCAGTTCTTC	NA	TRBV7-6	NA	TRBJ2-1
CASSPGLAGGADTQYF	TGTGCCAGCTCACCGGGACTAGCGGGAGGGGCAGATACGCAGTATTTT	TRBD2	TRBV18	NA	TRBJ2-3
CASSVRDTYNEQFF	TGCGCCAGCAGCGTACGGGACACTTACAATGAGCAGTTCTTC	NA	TRBV5-1	NA	TRBJ2-1
CASSVRTSTYEQYF	TGTGCCAGCAGTGTAAGGACTAGCACCTACGAGCAGTACTTC	TRBD2	TRBV2	NA	TRBJ2-7
CAISLSPQYGELFF	TGTGCCATCAGCCTCTCCCCCCAGTACGGGGAGCTGTTTTTT	NA	TRBV10-3	NA	TRBJ2-2
CASSTLTGDYGYTF	TGTGCCAGCAGTACTTTGACAGGGGACTATGGCTACACCTTC	TRBD1	TRBV6-1	NA	TRBJ1-2
CASTVTGPNYGYTF	TGTGCCAGTACGGTGACAGGTCCTAACTATGGCTACACCTTC	NA	TRBV19	few	TRBJ1-2
CASSRTGGESPLHF	TGTGCCAGCAGTCGAACAGGGGGAGAATCACCCCTCCACTTT	TRBD1	TRBV6-5	NA	TRBJ1-6
CASSLVGQGYGYTF	TGCGCCAGCAGCTTGGTTGGACAGGGCTATGGCTACACCTTC	TRBD1	TRBV5-1	few	TRBJ1-2
CASSTSFGEQYF	TGTGCCAGCAGTACTAGTTTCGGCGAGCAGTACTTC	NA	TRBV2	NA	TRBJ2-7
CASGESSGGTYEQYF	TGCGCCAGCGGGGAAAGTAGCGGGGGAACCTACGAGCAGTACTTC	TRBD2	TRBV5-1	NA	TRBJ2-7
CASSEGGLGYTF	TGTGCCAGCAGTGAAGGAGGGTTAGGCTACACCTTC	NA	TRBV2	few	TRBJ1-2
CASRAGTGIEHEQFF	TGTGCCAGCAGAGCCGGGACAGGGATTGAACATGAGCAGTTCTTC	TRBD1	TRBV6-1	NA	TRBJ2-1
CASSLEAGVSNQPQHF	TGTGCCAGCAGCTTAGAGGCAGGGGTCAGCAATCAGCCCCAGCATTTT	NA	TRBV7-2	NA	TRBJ1-5
CASSEQTIGRETQYF	TGTGCCAGCAGTGAACAGACTATCGGGAGAGAGACCCAGTACTTC	NA	TRBV6-1	NA	TRBJ2-5
CASSYSGTENYGYTF	TGCGCCAGCAGCTATTCCGGGACAGAAAACTATGGCTACACCTTC	TRBD1	TRBV5-1	NA	TRBJ1-2
CASSLVGLAGEQFF	TGTGCCAGCAGCTTAGTAGGACTAGCGGGTGAGCAGTTCTTC	TRBD2	TRBV7-2	NA	TRBJ2-1
CASSAGTGGWPLHF	TGTGCCAGCAGCGCGGGGACAGGCGGGTGGCCCCTCCACTTT	TRBD1	TRBV13	NA	TRBJ1-6